The rows below give T cell receptor beta chains drawn from one sample of a study of T cells expressing NK-cell markers. TCRdb processed the 5' RACE reads again and assigns one entry to each CDR3 protein, with no DNA. Its listing shows 550,000 to 600,000 distinct CDR3 sequences. Specimen: blood T cells: a sorted CD56 or NKG2C T cell subset, CD4+ or CD8+ T cells, or bulk PBMC T cells (not recorded which). Receptors were obtained from a man in his late teens or twenties in good health. CDR3s include the opening cysteine and the closing phenylalanine or tryptophan.

CASSAGLAGVRETQYF | TRBJ2-5 | TRBV9
CASSSPDRLGFGEQFF | TRBJ2-1 | TRBV28
CASGQAGYGADTQYF | TRBJ2-3 | TRBV2
CASSPGAARETQYF | TRBJ2-5 | TRBV27
CSVGQTREQYF | TRBJ2-7 | TRBV29-1
CASSAGLGELEQFF | TRBJ2-1 | TRBV12-3/TRBV12-4
CASRGTSGRLNTGELFF | TRBJ2-2 | TRBV12-3/TRBV12-4
CASSPSGRTPNEQFF | TRBJ2-1 | TRBV6-4
CASSFILKQGVSSYNEQFF | TRBJ2-1 | TRBV12-3/TRBV12-4
CSVAAGLRGYTF | TRBJ1-2 | TRBV29-1
CSVEDGRQGFYNEQFF | TRBJ2-1 | TRBV29-1
CASSPGALLKSGANVLTF | TRBJ2-6 | TRBV7-8
CASSISHVRGETQYF | TRBJ2-5 | TRBV7-9
CATSRGKTDGNQPQHF | TRBJ1-5 | TRBV15
CSVGPTNPHEQYF | TRBJ2-7 | TRBV29-1
CASSSGTSGPSYTGELFF | TRBJ2-2 | TRBV12-3/TRBV12-4
CSVAGYNEQFF | TRBJ2-1 | TRBV29-1
CSARDMLGGAGTEAFF | TRBJ1-1 | TRBV20-1
CASSLAGNPPAGGPSDTQYF | TRBJ2-3 | TRBV5-1
CSASHARDGSTDTQYF | TRBJ2-3 | TRBV29-1